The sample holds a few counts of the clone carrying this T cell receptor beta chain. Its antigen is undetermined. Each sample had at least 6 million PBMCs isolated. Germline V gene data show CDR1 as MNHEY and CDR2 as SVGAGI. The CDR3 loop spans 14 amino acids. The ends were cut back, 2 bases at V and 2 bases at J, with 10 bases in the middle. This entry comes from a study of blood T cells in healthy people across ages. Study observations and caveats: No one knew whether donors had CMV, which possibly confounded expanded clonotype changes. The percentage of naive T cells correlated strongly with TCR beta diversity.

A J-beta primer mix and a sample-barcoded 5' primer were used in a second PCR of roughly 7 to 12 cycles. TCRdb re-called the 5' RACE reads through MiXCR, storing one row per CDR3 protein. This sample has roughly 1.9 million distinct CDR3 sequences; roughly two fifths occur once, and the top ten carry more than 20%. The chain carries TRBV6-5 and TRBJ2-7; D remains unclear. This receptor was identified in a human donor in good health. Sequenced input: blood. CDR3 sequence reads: CASSYGPNTYEQYF. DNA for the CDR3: TGTGCCAGCAGTTACGGACCCAACACCTACGAGCAGTACTTC.